The entry that follows covers one T cell receptor beta chain sequence. Antigen unknown. One junction end does not reproduce the germline sequence, and a read error may be involved. The data were obtained in a study of blood T cells in healthy people across ages. It was with a sample-barcoded 5' primer and a J-beta primer mix that a second PCR of roughly 7 to 11 cycles was run. Using its own MiXCR run on the 5' RACE reads, TCRdb lists one record per CDR3 protein. This table holds about 1.6 million distinct CDR3 sequences, almost 35% found once. Germline V gene sequence: CDR1 WSHSY, CDR2 SAAADI. This CDR3 region has 19 residues. Isolation per sample recovered at least 6 million PBMCs. General study findings and limits: Researchers judged that diversity estimates from one million T cells fell short of true values. Older age coincided with a roughly linear decline in TCR beta diversity per million T cells. Naive CD4+ cell counts and diversity both ran higher in long-lived than in aged donors.

Material: blood. This sequence joins TRBV10-2 and TRBJ2-1; 7 nucleotides line up with TRBD2. This receptor was taken from a woman aged 25 to 45 in good health. CDR3 DNA sequence: TGCGCCAGCAGCGAACCGCCTGAGCGGGGTCGGAGCTCCTGCAATGAGCAGTTCTTC. Protein product: CASSEPPERGRSSCNEQFF.